This is a list of T cell receptor beta chains from one sample in a study of cytomegalovirus exposure and HLA in healthy donors. Libraries were prepared by immunoSEQ multiplex PCR; TCRdb keeps only in-frame clonotypes and omits some of them. The table lists about 150,000 clones, approximately 69% of them singletons. Material: PBMCs. The receptors stem from a man aged 25-40 years in good health and CMV-seronegative. Each CDR3 is given with its conserved first and last residue. D genes are given only for firm matches. Clone size is not always given. Where it is, it says once, few, many or a class for expanded clones.

.	TRBV5-8	TRBJ1-1	.	CASSFDPGVNTEAFF	TGTGCCAGCAGCTTTGATCCGGGGGTGAACACTGAAGCTTTCTTT
.	TRBV18	TRBJ2-7	.	CASTSGPGTSSYEQYF	TGTGCCAGCACCTCGGGCCCCGGAACTAGCTCCTACGAGCAGTACTTC
.	TRBV28	TRBJ2-2	.	CASTRVDTGELFF	TGTGCCAGCACCAGGGTTGACACCGGGGAGCTGTTTTTT
TRBD1	TRBV30	TRBJ2-7	once	CAWSPGQGYEQYF	TGTGCCTGGAGTCCAGGACAGGGCTACGAGCAGTACTTC
.	TRBV5-6	TRBJ2-5	few	CASSLGQQETQYF	TGTGCCAGCAGCTTGGGGCAGCAAGAGACCCAGTACTTC
TRBD1	TRBV19	TRBJ1-6	.	CASSPGTGGVNSPLNF	TGTGCCAGTAGTCCGGGGACAGGGGGAGTCAATTCACCCCTCAACTTT
TRBD1	TRBV27	TRBJ2-7	.	CASSPWDSSYEQYF	TGTGCCAGCAGTCCCTGGGACAGCTCCTACGAGCAGTACTTC
.	TRBV9	TRBJ1-1	.	CASSVVEGTNTEAFF	TGTGCCAGCAGCGTAGTTGAGGGTACGAACACTGAAGCTTTCTTT
.	TRBV28	TRBJ1-5	once	CASSPLSAPQHF	TGTGCCAGCAGTCCCCTCAGTGCGCCCCAGCATTTT
.	TRBV28	TRBJ2-7	.	CASTASEVSSYEQYF	TGTGCCAGCACTGCATCGGAGGTCAGCTCCTACGAGCAGTACTTC
.	TRBV2	TRBJ1-5	.	CASRPQDQPQHF	TGTGCCAGCAGGCCGCAGGATCAGCCCCAGCATTTT
.	TRBV6-5	TRBJ2-3	.	CASRSDWSSTDTQYF	TGTGCCAGCAGGTCGGACTGGTCTAGCACAGATACGCAGTATTTT
TRBD1	TRBV15	TRBJ2-5	.	CATSTGQGKIGQETQYF	TGTGCCACCAGCACGGGACAGGGAAAAATAGGACAAGAGACCCAGTACTTC
TRBD1	TRBV27	TRBJ2-3	.	CASSTGQGDTQYF	TGTGCCAGCAGTACGGGACAGGGTGATACGCAGTATTTT
TRBD1	TRBV2	TRBJ2-2	few	CASSVRGTGGTGELFF	TGTGCCAGCAGCGTGAGGGGGACAGGGGGCACCGGGGAGCTGTTTTTT
.	TRBV6-1	TRBJ2-2	.	CASSELQGGAGELFF	TGTGCCAGCAGTGAATTACAAGGGGGAGCGGGGGAGCTGTTTTTT
TRBD1	TRBV14	TRBJ2-5	.	CASSQLGQGLETQYF	TGTGCCAGCAGCCAACTGGGACAGGGGTTAGAGACCCAGTACTTC
TRBD1	TRBV6-6	TRBJ1-5	.	CASSYRTGSQPQHF	TGTGCCAGCAGTTACCGGACAGGCAGCCAGCCCCAGCATTTT
.	TRBV4-3	TRBJ2-1	once	CASSQVNGGTEQFF	TGCGCCAGCAGCCAAGTAAATGGGGGGACTGAGCAGTTCTTC
.	TRBV9	TRBJ1-3	few	CASSEGHGYGNTIYF	TGTGCCAGCAGCGAGGGACACGGGTATGGAAACACCATATATTTT
TRBD1	TRBV7-2	TRBJ2-7	.	CASSRTGPSYEQYF	TGTGCCAGCAGCAGGACAGGCCCCTCCTACGAGCAGTACTTC
.	TRBV5-1	TRBJ2-7	.	CASSLGTDIYEQYF	TGCGCCAGCAGCTTGGGGACAGACATCTACGAGCAGTACTTC
.	TRBV7-2	TRBJ2-7	once	CASSLAGAYEQYF	TGTGCCAGCAGCTTAGCCGGGGCCTACGAGCAGTACTTC
.	TRBV23-1	TRBJ2-2	.	CASSRRIPTGELFF	TGCGCCAGCAGTCGGCGGATCCCAACCGGGGAGCTGTTTTTT
TRBD1	TRBV5-1	TRBJ2-7	once	CASSLATGGLYEQYF	TGCGCCAGCAGCTTGGCTACAGGGGGTTTGTACGAGCAGTACTTC
.	TRBV13	TRBJ1-2	.	CASSLGDIGGYTF	TGTGCCAGCAGCTTGGGGGACATCGGTGGCTACACCTTC
.	TRBV6-5	TRBJ1-6	few	CASNQGNSPLHF	TGTGCCAGCAACCAGGGGAATTCACCCCTCCACTTT
.	TRBV28	TRBJ1-2	.	CASSLWGQGAVGGYPF	.
.	TRBV5-5	TRBJ2-1	once	CASSLGTGSSYNEQFF	TGTGCCAGCAGCTTGGGGACGGGAAGCTCCTACAATGAGCAGTTCTTC
.	TRBV23-1	TRBJ1-5	.	CASSQSGRGPTSSQPQHF	TGCGCCAGCAGTCAATCAGGGAGGGGTCCCACCTCCAGTCAGCCCCAGCATTTT
.	TRBV19	TRBJ1-2	.	CASTDPGTPYGYTF	TGTGCCAGTACCGACCCCGGGACACCCTATGGCTACACCTTC
.	TRBV7-3	TRBJ1-2	.	CASSPRGEYYYGYTF	TGTGCCAGCAGCCCCCGGGGGGAATATTACTATGGCTACACCTTC
.	TRBV6-1	TRBJ1-1	.	CASQMGARTEAFF	TGTGCCAGCCAGATGGGGGCGAGGACTGAAGCTTTCTTT
.	TRBV5-1	TRBJ2-1	few	CASSPGYNEQFF	TGCGCCAGCAGCCCGGGGTACAATGAGCAGTTCTTC
.	TRBV27	TRBJ1-2	.	CASSLSGDVGYTF	TGTGCCAGCAGTTTATCAGGGGATGTTGGCTACACCTTC
TRBD2	TRBV2	TRBJ2-5	.	CASSVPGLAGDQETQYF	TGTGCCAGCAGTGTCCCGGGACTAGCGGGAGACCAAGAGACCCAGTACTTC
.	TRBV7-3	TRBJ1-1	.	CASSLLGGGTEAFF	TGTGCCAGCAGCTTATTGGGGGGAGGAACTGAAGCTTTCTTT
TRBD2	TRBV4-2	TRBJ2-5	once	CASSPGLAGARGQETQYF	TGTGCCAGCAGCCCGGGACTAGCGGGGGCGAGGGGGCAAGAGACCCAGTACTTC
TRBD1	TRBV18	TRBJ1-2	.	CASSSTLPGQDYGYPF	TGTGCCAGCTCATCAACACTACCGGGACAGGACTATGGCTACCCCTTC
.	TRBV27	TRBJ2-1	.	CASSDGLPGGTYNEQFF	TGTGCCAGCAGCGATGGACTGCCCGGAGGAACCTACAATGAGCAGTTCTTC
.	TRBV29-1	TRBJ2-7	.	CSVTRPSQRAQGEQYF	TGCAGCGTTACCCGTCCTTCGCAGCGGGCACAAGGCGAGCAGTACTTC
.	TRBV27	TRBJ1-1	.	CASSLQTNTEAFF	TGTGCCAGCAGTTTACAAACAAACACTGAAGCTTTCTTT
TRBD1	TRBV4-2	TRBJ1-2	.	CASNELGTGGGYTF	TGTGCCAGCAACGAACTAGGGACAGGGGGTGGCTACACCTTC
TRBD1	TRBV7-2	TRBJ2-3	.	CASSDRGGLIDTQYF	TGTGCCAGCAGCGACCGAGGGGGCCTGATTGATACGCAGTATTTT
.	TRBV28	TRBJ1-6	.	CASSLDQGFNSPLHF	TGTGCCAGCAGTTTAGATCAGGGGTTTAATTCACCCCTCCACTTT
.	TRBV5-5	TRBJ1-2	.	CASSLQTGGGYTF	TGTGCCAGCAGCTTACAAACAGGTGGGGGCTACACCTTC
.	TRBV5-1	TRBJ2-2	.	CASAGIGDTGELFF	TGCGCCAGCGCAGGGATAGGGGACACCGGGGAGCTGTTTTTT